These 14 T cell receptor beta chains were all obtained from the same sample, sequenced in a study of cytomegalovirus exposure and HLA in healthy donors. Primers: 60 Vbeta forward and 13 Jbeta reverse. Some clones are missing from TCRdb's copy, which holds only in-frame ones; the method was immunoSEQ multiplex PCR. The data contain about 200,000 clones, around 86% of them singletons. Sample: PBMCs. Source of these receptors: a woman in her 50s in good health and CMV-seropositive.

The rearrangement uses TRBV2 and TRBJ2-1; D is unclear. This CDR3 is 13 amino acids long. Between the trimmed V and J ends, which lost 3 bases and 7 bases, there was a span of 10 bases. Germline V gene sequence: CDR1 SNHLY, CDR2 FYNNEI. The CDR3 DNA follows: TGTGCCAGCAGTGAGGAGACTCCTAATGAGCAGTTCTTC. Residues: CASSEETPNEQFF.

The chain has TRBV15 and TRBJ1-6; D is ambiguous. The CDR3 spans 12 residues. CDR1 and CDR2 (germline): LNHNV, YYDKDF (reference sequence). Trimming took 0 bases from V and 10 from J, leaving 4 bases between them. CDR3 residues: CATSRDVSPLHF. CDR3 bases: TGTGCCACCAGCAGAGACGTATCACCCCTCCACTTT.

Comment on this clone: The same CDR3 can be traced to other DNA sequences in this sample. The chain is built from TRBV5-5 and TRBJ2-5; 10 bases map to TRBD1. In germline, CDR1 is SGHKS, CDR2 YYEKEE (reference sequence). The V and J ends lost 0 bases and 4 bases, in that order; junction bases with no gene match: 0. CDR3 length equals 14 residues. CDR3 residues: CASSLGTGGETQYF. As DNA, the CDR3 is TGTGCCAGCAGCTTGGGGACAGGGGGAGAGACCCAGTACTTC.

The genes are TRBV6-1 and TRBJ1-1, with 9 bases aligning to TRBD1. CDR1 and CDR2 (germline): MNHNS, SASEGT. V was clipped by 4 bases and J by 0 bases; unmatched bases: 3. This CDR3 contains 15 residues. The CDR3 sequence is CASSGYRGLNTEAFF. CDR3 bases: TGTGCCAGCAGTGGGTACAGGGGGCTGAACACTGAAGCTTTCTTT.

The rearrangement links TRBV27 to TRBJ1-1, with D tentatively TRBD1 (6 bases). Germline assignment: CDR1 MNHEY and CDR2 SMNVEV (reference sequence). V was pared by 0 bases and J by 10 bases, with 12 bases between. The CDR3 sequence is 13 residues long. CDR3 loop: CASSLSSQGLAFF. For the CDR3, the DNA is TGTGCCAGCAGTTTATCGTCCCAGGGGTTAGCTTTCTTT.

This chain connects TRBV11-2 to TRBJ2-7; TRBD2 matches at 7 bases. The V and J ends lost 5 bases and 4 bases, in that order; junction bases with no gene match: 8. This CDR3 comprises 14 residues. The germline V gene has CDR1 SGHAT and CDR2 FQNNGV. The CDR3 DNA reads TGTGCCAGCAGCCCCACCAACGGGGGGTACGAGCAGTACTTC. It encodes CASSPTNGGYEQYF.

The chain links TRBV18 to TRBJ2-2; the D gene is possibly TRBD2 (6 bases). Germline CDR1 and CDR2: KGHSH and LQKENI. Trimming stripped 0 bases from V and 2 bases from J, with 10 bases between. The CDR3 length is 16 residues. The CDR3 reads CASSPPGGTNTGELFF. The CDR3 region has the DNA TGTGCCAGCTCACCACCGGGCGGGACCAACACCGGGGAGCTGTTTTTT.

This clone came up a few times. The V gene is TRBV5-1, the J gene TRBJ2-1, with 8 bases matching TRBD2. This CDR3 comprises 13 residues. The ends lost 3 bases at V and 9 bases at J; junction bases unmatched: 5. Germline V CDR1 and CDR2: SGHRS, YFSETQ. DNA of the CDR3: TGCGCCAGCAGCTCAGGCGGGAGGATTGAGCAGTTCTTC. Translating gives CASSSGGRIEQFF.

Regarding this clone: The junction shows a germline mismatch at one end, possibly a read error. The CDR3 nucleotides read TGTGCCAGCAGCCCCGGGACTAGCGGGAGTAACAGTCAGTACTTC. It specifies CASSPGTSGSNSQYF. The gene calls are TRBV6-6 and TRBJ2-4; 14 nucleotides line up with TRBD2. The CDR3 contains 15 residues. The germline V gene has CDR1 MNHNY and CDR2 SVGAGI (reference sequence).

The genes are TRBV29-1 and TRBJ1-1; TRBD1 matches at 8 bases. The CDR3 has 13 residues. The trim removed 6 bases at V and 4 bases at J, leaving 7 bases unmatched. Germline V gene lookup returns CDR1 SQVTM and CDR2 ANQGSEA. Written as DNA, the CDR3 is TGCAGCGTACGACAGGGGCTGGGCACTGAAGCTTTCTTT. Its translation: CSVRQGLGTEAFF. The complete variable domain, with remaining parts taken from reference TRBV29-1 and TRBJ1-1, reads SAVISQKPSRDICQRGTSLTIQCQVDSQVTMMFWYRQQPGQSLTLIATANQGSEATYESGFVIDKFPISRPNLTFSTLTVSNMSPEDSSIYLCSVRQGLGTEAFFGQGTRLTVV.

The V call is TRBV2, the J call TRBJ2-7; 13 bases are shared with TRBD2. V dropped 0 bases and J dropped 9; count of bases not matched to a gene: 5. The CDR3 has 15 residues. Germline values: CDR1 SNHLY, CDR2 FYNNEI. The CDR3 spells CASSEAGTSGKVQYF. Here the CDR3 DNA reads TGTGCCAGCAGTGAAGCGGGGACTAGCGGGAAGGTGCAGTACTTC.

This clone was picked up one time. V is TRBV19 and J is TRBJ2-5; the match to TRBD1 covers 7 bases. Germline V gene sequence: CDR1 LNHDA, CDR2 SQIVND (reference sequence). V trimming: 2 bases; J trimming: 5 bases; junction bases outside the gene matches: 2. The CDR3 has 13 residues. The CDR3, as DNA: TGTGCCAGTAGTATAACAGGGGTTGAGACCCAGTACTTC. Amino acid sequence: CASSITGVETQYF.

CDR3 loop: CASSPSQGPYGYTF. The CDR3 DNA is TGTGCCAGCAGCCCCAGTCAGGGCCCCTATGGCTACACCTTC. The V call is TRBV7-9, the J call TRBJ1-2, with D perhaps TRBD1 (5 bases). V was trimmed by 5 bases and J by 4 bases, leaving 14 bases between them. The CDR3 runs to 14 residues. CDR1 is SEHNR, CDR2 FQNEAQ, per germline (reference sequence).

The genes are TRBV28 and TRBJ1-3; D remains ambiguous. CDR3 length: 16 residues. V was pared by 7 bases and J by 0 bases, with 16 bases between. CDR1 and CDR2 (germline): MDHEN, SYDVKM. The CDR3 sequence: CASTPPVGNSGNTIYF. The CDR3 DNA reads TGTGCCAGCACCCCCCCCGTCGGGAACTCTGGAAACACCATATATTTT.